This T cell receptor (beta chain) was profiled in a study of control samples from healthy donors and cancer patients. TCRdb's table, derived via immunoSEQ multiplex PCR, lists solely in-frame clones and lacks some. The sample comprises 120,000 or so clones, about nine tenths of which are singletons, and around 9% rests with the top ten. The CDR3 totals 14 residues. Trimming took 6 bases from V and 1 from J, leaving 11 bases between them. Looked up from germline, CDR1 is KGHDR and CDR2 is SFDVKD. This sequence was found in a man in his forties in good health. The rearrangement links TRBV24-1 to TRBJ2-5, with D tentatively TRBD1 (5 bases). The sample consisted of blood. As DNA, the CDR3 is TGTGCCACCAGTTTAGCAGGGCCCCAAGAGACCCAGTACTTC. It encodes CATSLAGPQETQYF.